These T cell receptor beta chains were read from a single sample in a study of T cell responses to AZD1222 COVID-19 vaccine. The method was immunoSEQ multiplex PCR; TCRdb's version includes in-frame clones alone and lacks a portion of them. Of under 130,000 clones listed, roughly 80% were seen once; the top ten hold 4% to 6%. The sequencing used peripheral blood, collected on day 0 of AZD1222 vaccination. These receptors were taken from an adult in good health. Each CDR3 is given with its conserved first and last residue. Fields, in order: J gene, CDR3 length, clone size, V gene, D gene, CDR3 DNA, CDR3 protein. D genes are given only for firm matches. Where a row states a size, it is once, few, many or the class of an expanded clone; other rows omit it.

J gene: TRBJ2-1
CDR3 length: 17
clone size: -
V gene: TRBV19
D gene: TRBD2
CDR3 DNA: TGTGCCAGTAGTATAGGGACTAGCGGGATTAATTACAATGAGCAGTTCTTC
CDR3 protein: CASSIGTSGINYNEQFF

J gene: TRBJ1-3
CDR3 length: 14
clone size: -
V gene: TRBV3-1/TRBV3-2
D gene: -
CDR3 DNA: TGTGCCAGCAGCCAAGGGGGGCTAGGCAACACCATATATTTT
CDR3 protein: CASSQGGLGNTIYF

J gene: TRBJ2-2
CDR3 length: 16
clone size: once
V gene: TRBV5-1
D gene: TRBD2
CDR3 DNA: TGCGCCAGCAGGTCTAGCGGGGGCCTGAACACCGGGGAGCTGTTTTTT
CDR3 protein: CASRSSGGLNTGELFF

J gene: TRBJ1-2
CDR3 length: 14
clone size: -
V gene: TRBV6-5
D gene: -
CDR3 DNA: TGTGCCAGCAGCCGTACTGGGGTATCAAGTGGCTACACCTTC
CDR3 protein: CASSRTGVSSGYTF

J gene: TRBJ1-1
CDR3 length: 14
clone size: -
V gene: TRBV3-1/TRBV3-2
D gene: -
CDR3 DNA: TGTGCCAGCAGCCAAGTAGGGGTAGGGACTGAAGCTTTCTTT
CDR3 protein: CASSQVGVGTEAFF

J gene: TRBJ2-1
CDR3 length: 13
clone size: -
V gene: TRBV13
D gene: -
CDR3 DNA: TGTGCCAGCGGGATAGGGTCCTACAATGAGCAGTTCTTC
CDR3 protein: CASGIGSYNEQFF

J gene: TRBJ1-1
CDR3 length: 17
clone size: -
V gene: TRBV2
D gene: -
CDR3 DNA: TGTGCCAGCAGTGAATTAGTAGGGACCGCAATGAACACTGAAGCTTTCTTT
CDR3 protein: CASSELVGTAMNTEAFF

J gene: TRBJ1-1
CDR3 length: 14
clone size: -
V gene: TRBV25-1
D gene: -
CDR3 DNA: TGTGCCAGCAGTGGCTTTTCGTCGTACACTGAAGCTTTCTTT
CDR3 protein: CASSGFSSYTEAFF

J gene: TRBJ2-1
CDR3 length: 16
clone size: once
V gene: TRBV7-2
D gene: TRBD2
CDR3 DNA: TGTGCCAGCAGCTTACTAGCGGGGGAGTATTATCCCGAGCAGTTCTTC
CDR3 protein: CASSLLAGEYYPEQFF

J gene: TRBJ2-5
CDR3 length: 14
clone size: -
V gene: TRBV12-5
D gene: -
CDR3 DNA: TGTGCTAGTGGTTTGTCGGCAGGGGTGGAGACCCAGTACTTC
CDR3 protein: CASGLSAGVETQYF

J gene: TRBJ2-5
CDR3 length: 14
clone size: -
V gene: TRBV6-2/TRBV6-3
D gene: -
CDR3 DNA: TGTGCCAGCAGTTACCCACAGGCCTGGGAGACCCAGTACTTC
CDR3 protein: CASSYPQAWETQYF

J gene: TRBJ2-3
CDR3 length: 16
clone size: -
V gene: TRBV7-9
D gene: TRBD2
CDR3 DNA: TGTGCCAGCAGCTGGAGACTAGCGGAAAGCACAGATACGCAGTATTTT
CDR3 protein: CASSWRLAESTDTQYF

J gene: TRBJ1-2
CDR3 length: 12
clone size: -
V gene: TRBV12-3/TRBV12-4
D gene: -
CDR3 DNA: TGTGCCAGCAGTTTACCCACCTATGGCTACACCTTC
CDR3 protein: CASSLPTYGYTF

J gene: TRBJ2-2
CDR3 length: 12
clone size: -
V gene: TRBV12-3/TRBV12-4
D gene: -
CDR3 DNA: TGTGCCAGCAGTAAATATAGGGGGGAGCTGTTTTTT
CDR3 protein: CASSKYRGELFF

J gene: TRBJ1-2
CDR3 length: 15
clone size: -
V gene: TRBV11-2
D gene: TRBD1
CDR3 DNA: TGTGCCAGCAGCTCCTTCAGGGGGGTAGGCTATGGCTACACCTTC
CDR3 protein: CASSSFRGVGYGYTF

J gene: TRBJ1-1
CDR3 length: 11
clone size: -
V gene: TRBV7-9
D gene: -
CDR3 DNA: TGTGCCAGCAGCTTATCCCCTGAAGCTTTCTTT
CDR3 protein: CASSLSPEAFF

J gene: TRBJ1-2
CDR3 length: 15
clone size: -
V gene: TRBV19
D gene: TRBD1
CDR3 DNA: TGTGCCAGTAAAAACTTGTGGGACAGGGGCTATGGCTACACCTTC
CDR3 protein: CASKNLWDRGYGYTF

J gene: TRBJ1-2
CDR3 length: 14
clone size: -
V gene: TRBV7-2
D gene: -
CDR3 DNA: TGTGCCAGCAGCTTAGCCGGACGGCCCTATGGCTACACCTTC
CDR3 protein: CASSLAGRPYGYTF

J gene: TRBJ2-2
CDR3 length: 12
clone size: -
V gene: TRBV12-3/TRBV12-4
D gene: TRBD1
CDR3 DNA: TGTGCCAGCAGAAGGGGGCTCGGGGAGCTGTTTTTT
CDR3 protein: CASRRGLGELFF

J gene: TRBJ1-6
CDR3 length: 14
clone size: -
V gene: TRBV19
D gene: -
CDR3 DNA: TGTGCCAGTAGTAGGACGGACCTGGGGTCACCCCTCCACTTT
CDR3 protein: CASSRTDLGSPLHF

J gene: TRBJ1-2
CDR3 length: 14
clone size: -
V gene: TRBV6-2/TRBV6-3
D gene: -
CDR3 DNA: TGTGCCAGCAGTTATGACCGCAGCTACTATGGCTACACCTTC
CDR3 protein: CASSYDRSYYGYTF

J gene: TRBJ2-1
CDR3 length: 16
clone size: -
V gene: TRBV29-1
D gene: TRBD2
CDR3 DNA: TGCAGCGTTAAGGGACTAGCGGGGCCACTTTACAATGAGCAGTTCTTC
CDR3 protein: CSVKGLAGPLYNEQFF

J gene: TRBJ1-2
CDR3 length: 16
clone size: -
V gene: TRBV5-6
D gene: -
CDR3 DNA: TGTGCCAGCAGCTTGGTATTTTCGGGTTCTAACTATGGCTACACCTTC
CDR3 protein: CASSLVFSGSNYGYTF

J gene: TRBJ2-1
CDR3 length: 15
clone size: -
V gene: TRBV6-5
D gene: -
CDR3 DNA: TGTGCCAGCAGTTACCTGGGGACGGCTCAGAATGAGCAGTTCTTC
CDR3 protein: CASSYLGTAQNEQFF

J gene: TRBJ2-2
CDR3 length: 20
clone size: -
V gene: TRBV19
D gene: TRBD1
CDR3 DNA: TGTGCCAGTAGTATAGATCCCAGGACAGGGGGCGCTTGGAACACCGGGGAGCTGTTTTTT
CDR3 protein: CASSIDPRTGGAWNTGELFF

J gene: TRBJ1-2
CDR3 length: 13
clone size: -
V gene: TRBV12-3/TRBV12-4
D gene: -
CDR3 DNA: TGTGCCAGCAGTGCACCCGGGACTTATGGCTACACCTTC
CDR3 protein: CASSAPGTYGYTF

J gene: TRBJ2-2
CDR3 length: 17
clone size: -
V gene: TRBV7-9
D gene: TRBD2
CDR3 DNA: TGTGCCAGCAGCTTAGCGGCGGGGGGCCTAGGGACCGGGGAGCTGTTTTTT
CDR3 protein: CASSLAAGGLGTGELFF

J gene: TRBJ1-5
CDR3 length: 18
clone size: once
V gene: TRBV6-2/TRBV6-3
D gene: -
CDR3 DNA: TGTGCCAGCAGTCGCCCTACCGGTGGGACACTATTAAATCAGCCCCAGCATTTT
CDR3 protein: CASSRPTGGTLLNQPQHF

J gene: TRBJ1-1
CDR3 length: 14
clone size: once
V gene: TRBV6-5
D gene: -
CDR3 DNA: TGTGCCAGCATTAGAGGGCTCATGAACACTGAAGCTTTCTTT
CDR3 protein: CASIRGLMNTEAFF

J gene: TRBJ2-7
CDR3 length: 13
clone size: few
V gene: TRBV4-3
D gene: TRBD2
CDR3 DNA: TGCGCCAGCAGCCAAGTTTACGGGGGGGGGCAGTACTTC
CDR3 protein: CASSQVYGGGQYF

J gene: TRBJ2-5
CDR3 length: 13
clone size: -
V gene: TRBV29-1
D gene: -
CDR3 DNA: TGCAGCGTTGAAGAGGGTCCGGGGGAGACCCAGTACTTC
CDR3 protein: CSVEEGPGETQYF

J gene: TRBJ2-6
CDR3 length: 19
clone size: -
V gene: TRBV4-2
D gene: TRBD1
CDR3 DNA: TGTGCCAGCAGCCCGGTCGAGGGGGCCGAAATATCGGGGGCCAACGTCCTGACTTTC
CDR3 protein: CASSPVEGAEISGANVLTF